These 18 T cell receptor beta chains came from one sample sequenced in a study of cytomegalovirus exposure and HLA in healthy donors. PCR used 60 Vbeta primers and 13 Jbeta primers. Data came from immunoSEQ multiplex PCR; TCRdb stores just in-frame clones and leaves some out. The sample has roughly 200,000 clones; more than 75% are singletons. Sequencing input: PBMCs. The receptor source for this set is a man aged 25-40 years in good health and CMV-seronegative.

V usage is TRBV2 and J usage is TRBJ2-3, with TRBD2 identical over 11 bases. Germline values: CDR1 SNHLY, CDR2 FYNNEI. This CDR3 region has 15 residues. V gave up 5 bases and J gave up 3 bases; unmatched junction bases: 4. CDR3 DNA: TGTGCCAGCAGTCTGACTAGCGGGGCTACAGATACGCAGTATTTT. Encoded protein: CASSLTSGATDTQYF.

This chain uses TRBV7-2 with TRBJ2-1, with D perhaps matching TRBD2 (5 bases). V dropped 0 bases and J dropped 8 bases, with 8 bases sitting between them. Germline V gene sequence: CDR1 SGHTA, CDR2 FQGNSA. This CDR3 region has 13 residues. Written as DNA, the CDR3 is TGTGCCAGCAGCTTAGCGTTGCGGGATGAGCAGTTCTTC. This encodes CASSLALRDEQFF.

For this clone: Mismatch with germline at one junction end may stem from a read error. This chain uses TRBV19 with TRBJ2-7, with 10 bases matching TRBD2. CDR1 and CDR2 (germline): LNHDA, SQIVND (reference sequence). CDR3 size: 15 residues. The CDR3 nucleotides read TGTGCCAGTAGTACCCCCCTAGCGGGAGTGCACGAGCAGCACTTC. This sequence encodes CASSTPLAGVHEQHF.

CDR3 sequence reads: CASSLDQAYTQYF. The DNA of the CDR3 is TGTGCCAGCAGCTTAGATCAGGCCTATACGCAGTATTTT. This chain uses TRBV11-2 with TRBJ2-3; no reliable D call. CDR1 is SGHAT, CDR2 FQNNGV, per germline. The V and J ends lost 0 bases and 7 bases respectively, with 8 bases between them. This CDR3 contains 13 residues.

V gene TRBV30 combines with J gene TRBJ1-5, with TRBD1 matching 8 bases. The CDR3 extends over 17 amino acids. J gave up 1 base and V 0 bases, and 8 bases lay outside the gene matches. The germline V gene has CDR1 GTSNPN and CDR2 SVGIG (reference sequence). CDR3 coding DNA: TGTGCCTGGAGTGTACTTGGCAGGGGGCTAAGCAATCAGCCCCAGCATTTT. This codes for CAWSVLGRGLSNQPQHF.

This clone appeared once. The V call is TRBV28, the J call TRBJ2-1, with a weak D call TRBD2 (5 bases). The V and J ends lost 5 bases and 10 bases respectively, with 12 bases between them. The CDR3 sequence is 12 residues long. Germline-derived CDR1 and CDR2 are MDHEN and SYDVKM. DNA of the CDR3: TGTGCCAGCAGTCCCCGGGGTCAAGAGCAGTTCTTC. This codes for CASSPRGQEQFF.

The V gene is TRBV7-9, the J gene TRBJ2-3; the match to TRBD2 covers 9 bases. The V segment lost 2 bases and the J segment 3 bases; nucleotides outside the gene matches: 0. This CDR3 spans 14 amino acids. Germline assignment: CDR1 SEHNR and CDR2 FQNEAQ (reference sequence). CDR3 DNA: TGTGCCAGCAGCTTAAGCGGGAGGACAGATACGCAGTATTTT. Amino acid sequence: CASSLSGRTDTQYF.

The J gene is TRBJ2-3, the V gene TRBV28; D unclear. CDR3 length: 12 amino acids. The ends were cut back, 5 bases at V and 2 bases at J, with 5 bases in the middle. Germline V lookup: CDR1 MDHEN, CDR2 SYDVKM. The CDR3 nucleotides read TGTGCCAGCAGTCTAGACACAGATACGCAGTATTTT. Its protein product is CASSLDTDTQYF.

The chain employs TRBV23-1 and TRBJ2-7, with 11 bases lining up with TRBD2. TRBV23-1 is an open reading frame, and its role is uncertain. The J segment lost 2 bases and the V segment lost 4 bases, leaving 1 base of the junction unmatched. This CDR3 region has 14 residues. In DNA form, the CDR3 reads TGCGCCAGCAGTCGGACTAGCGGGCCCTACGAGCAGTACTTC. Translating gives CASSRTSGPYEQYF.

The chain joins TRBV7-2 to TRBJ1-6; D perhaps matches TRBD1 (5 bases). This CDR3 is 14 amino acids long. V was shortened by 1 base and J by 9 bases, with 10 bases between the two germline ends. The germline V gene has CDR1 SGHTA and CDR2 FQGNSA. The CDR3 here is CASSLGGVGSPLHF. CDR3 sequence (DNA): TGTGCCAGCAGCTTAGGGGGGGTAGGTTCACCCCTCCACTTT.

The chain's CDR3 is CASSPDGNYGYTF. The CDR3, as DNA: TGTGCCAGCTCACCAGACGGGAACTATGGCTACACCTTC. The J gene is TRBJ1-2, the V gene TRBV18, with D unclear. The CDR3 loop spans 13 amino acids. V was trimmed by 2 bases and J by 2 bases, leaving 6 bases between them. Germline CDR1 reads KGHSH; CDR2 reads LQKENI.

The CDR3 region is CASSLRGAGGPVLETQYF. The DNA for the CDR3 is TGTGCCAGCAGCCTCCGGGGGGCGGGGGGGCCAGTTTTAGAGACCCAGTACTTC. The chain employs TRBV27 and TRBJ2-5; 9 bases match TRBD2. CDR1 MNHEY and CDR2 SMNVEV come from the germline V gene (reference sequence). Trimming at V came to 6 bases and at J to 4 bases, leaving 18 bases not matched to a gene. CDR3 length: 18 residues.

CDR3 loop: CASRVGLLEQMGQAFF. The CDR3, as DNA: TGTGCCAGCAGGGTGGGTCTATTAGAACAAATGGGGCAAGCTTTCTTT. The chain combines TRBV27 with TRBJ1-1; weak D call: TRBD1 (5 bases). This CDR3 is built from 16 residues. V gave up 6 bases and J gave up 9 bases, with 26 bases separating them. Germline V gene sequence: CDR1 MNHEY, CDR2 SMNVEV (reference sequence).

The V gene is TRBV5-1, the J gene TRBJ2-7; TRBD1 matches at 9 bases. With V trimmed by 4 bases and J by 3 bases, 5 bases remained unmatched. The CDR3 has 14 amino acids. Looked up from germline, CDR1 is SGHRS and CDR2 is YFSETQ. CDR3 DNA: TGCGCCAGCAGCCTCCGGGACAGGGTCTACGAGCAGTACTTC. This encodes CASSLRDRVYEQYF.

The V and J genes are TRBV28 and TRBJ1-1; 9 bases match TRBD1. This CDR3 has 18 amino acids. After removal of 3 bases from V and 1 base from J, the junction contained 12 bases not matched to a gene. Germline loops: CDR1 MDHEN, CDR2 SYDVKM. The DNA for the CDR3 is TGTGCCAGCAGTTTTTGGAGAGACAGGGGGGGAAAGAACACTGAAGCTTTCTTT. This gives the protein CASSFWRDRGGKNTEAFF.

This clone was detected only a few times. Other nucleotide sequences in the sample specify the same CDR3. The chain combines TRBV9 with TRBJ1-2; 7 positions match TRBD1. The CDR3 has 13 residues. Germline CDR1 is SGDLS and CDR2 is YYNGEE. Germline trimming cut 1 base from V and 4 bases from J; bases unmatched to any gene: 1. As DNA, the CDR3 is TGTGCCAGCAGCGTACAGGGGGGCTATGGCTACACCTTC. Amino acid sequence: CASSVQGGYGYTF. The full variable domain, in which reference TRBV9 and TRBJ1-2 provide the parts outside the CDR3, is DSGVTQTPKHLITATGQRVTLRCSPRSGDLSVYWYQQSLDQGLQFLIQYYNGEERAKGNILERFSAQQFPDLHSELNLSSLELGDSALYFCASSVQGGYGYTFGSGTRLTVV.

This chain joins TRBV10-1 and TRBJ1-2; 9 nucleotides align to TRBD1. CDR1 is WNHNN and CDR2 is SYGVQD in the germline V gene (reference sequence). Unmatched junction bases numbered 7, after V lost 6 bases and J lost 8 bases. This CDR3 is built from 13 residues. The CDR3 DNA reads TGCGCCAGCAGCCCCGGGACAGGGAAAGGCTACACCTTC. Protein: CASSPGTGKGYTF.

The genes are TRBV7-9 and TRBJ1-1; TRBD1 matches at 10 bases. The V segment lost 5 bases and the J segment 10 bases; nucleotides outside the gene matches: 13. Germline lookup yields CDR1 SEHNR and CDR2 FQNEAQ (reference sequence). The CDR3 totals 15 residues. The CDR3: CASSPRGQGSKIAFF. For the CDR3, the DNA is TGTGCCAGCAGCCCGCGGGGACAGGGGAGTAAAATAGCTTTCTTT.